The next 13 T cell receptor beta chains were all read from a single sample in a study of blood T cell repertoires in COVID-19. TCRdb's copy holds only in-frame clones and misses some; the assay was immunoSEQ multiplex PCR. This repertoire shows about 410,000 clones, 80% to 90% found once; its top ten account for over 1.3%. The sequenced sample consisted of peripheral blood. These TCRs come from a woman aged 25 to 39 with active or convalescent COVID-19.

This chain joins TRBV6-2 or TRBV6-3 and TRBJ1-3, with D possibly TRBD1 on 5 matching bases. Germline-derived CDR1 and CDR2 are MNHEY and SVGEGT. V was pared by 3 bases and J by 4 bases, with 13 bases between. This CDR3 spans 15 amino acids. The CDR3 loop reads CASSYKAGPGNTIYF. The CDR3, as DNA: TGTGCCAGCAGTTATAAGGCAGGGCCCGGAAACACCATATATTTT.

This clone was detected a few times. The chain is built from TRBV19 and TRBJ1-2; TRBD1 might be the D (5 bases). The CDR3 is 16 residues long. CDR1 and CDR2 from the germline V gene are LNHDA and SQIVND (reference sequence). V shed 6 bases and J shed 7 bases, with 24 bases lying between them. The CDR3 region is CASSSSGRSYGTGYTF. DNA of the CDR3: TGTGCCAGTAGCTCATCCGGGAGATCTTACGGGACTGGCTACACCTTC.

V gene TRBV30 combines with J gene TRBJ1-2; 10 nucleotides line up with TRBD1. The germline V gene has CDR1 GTSNPN and CDR2 SVGIG (reference sequence). This CDR3 region has 13 residues. The junction had 1 base not matched to a gene; V was cut back by 3 bases and J by 3 bases. CDR3 in amino acids: CAWRDRGYYGYTF. As DNA, the CDR3 is TGTGCCTGGAGGGACAGGGGGTACTATGGCTACACCTTC.

This clone was counted a single time. The rearrangement joins TRBV29-1 to TRBJ2-3; the D is unclear. The V gene's germline CDR1 is SQVTM and CDR2 ANQGSEA. The CDR3 loop spans 14 amino acids. The ends were cut back, 2 bases at V and 6 bases at J, with 15 bases in the middle. CDR3 DNA sequence: TGCAGCGTTGAACCCACAAACACAGTGGATACGCAGTATTTT. Residues: CSVEPTNTVDTQYF.

The chain employs TRBV29-1 and TRBJ2-1; 7 positions match TRBD2. The CDR3 is 11 residues long. V dropped 5 bases and J dropped 8; count of bases not matched to a gene: 3. The germline V gene encodes CDR1 SQVTM and CDR2 ANQGSEA. Here the CDR3 reads CSVKRDYEQFF. The CDR3 region has the DNA TGCAGCGTTAAGCGGGACTATGAGCAGTTCTTC.

This clone was counted between two and nine times. The V and J genes are TRBV7-8 and TRBJ1-1; D is possibly TRBD1 (5 bases). V dropped 1 base and J dropped 0 bases, with 15 bases sitting between them. This CDR3 comprises 17 residues. CDR1 SGHVS and CDR2 FQNEAQ come from the germline V gene. This chain's CDR3 is CASSLEPGGRVNTEAFF. The CDR3 bases are TGTGCCAGCAGCTTAGAGCCCGGGGGTAGGGTGAACACTGAAGCTTTCTTT.

V and J are TRBV5-6 and TRBJ2-1; TRBD2 is a possible D gene (7 bases). Trimming removed 2 bases from V and 5 bases from J, with 11 bases in between. Germline V CDR1 and CDR2: SGHDT, YYEEEE. The CDR3 spans 14 residues. The DNA for the CDR3 is TGTGCCAGCAGCTTAAGGGGGGGAAACAATGAGCAGTTCTTC. Translation: CASSLRGGNNEQFF. Based on the CDR3 plus reference TRBV5-6 and TRBJ2-1, the full variable domain is DAGVTQSPTHLIKTRGQQVTLRCSPKSGHDTVSWYQQALGQGPQFIFQYYEEEERQRGNFPDRFSGHQFPNYSSELNVNALLLGDSALYLCASSLRGGNNEQFFGPGTRLTVL.

Only a few counts were recorded for this clone. This chain uses TRBV27 with TRBJ2-7, with a possible D match to TRBD2 (5 bases). V dropped 5 bases and J dropped 3 bases, with 17 bases sitting between them. This CDR3 contains 15 residues. Per the germline V gene, CDR1 is MNHEY and CDR2 is SMNVEV (reference sequence). CDR3 coding DNA: TGTGCCAGCAGTCTAATCCCGGGAAGTGGCTACGAGCAGTACTTC. The encoded protein is CASSLIPGSGYEQYF.

The chain uses TRBV2 and TRBJ1-2, with D unclear. The CDR3 extends over 14 amino acids. The germline gives CDR1 SNHLY, CDR2 FYNNEI. V gave up 4 bases and J gave up 4 bases, with 13 bases separating them. The CDR3 DNA sequence: TGTGCCAGCAGTGTTGTGGGTTCGGGCTATGGCTACACCTTC. Residues: CASSVVGSGYGYTF.

The chain has TRBV6-6 and TRBJ2-1, with D possibly TRBD2 on 5 matching bases. This CDR3 region has 16 residues. The germline V gene encodes CDR1 MNHNY and CDR2 SVGAGI (reference sequence). V lost 0 bases, J lost 8 bases, and 17 bases lay in between. CDR3 region: CASSYSTGLPIYEQFF. The CDR3 DNA follows: TGTGCCAGCAGTTACTCGACTGGACTGCCCATCTATGAGCAGTTCTTC.

The chain carries TRBV5-6 and TRBJ1-1, with TRBD1 as a possible D gene (6 bases). Between the trimmed V and J ends, which lost 4 bases and 0 bases, there was a span of 16 bases. The germline gives CDR1 SGHDT, CDR2 YYEEEE. The CDR3 is 16 amino acids. CDR3 bases: TGTGCCAGCAGCCCGTGGAGACAGGCCATGAACACTGAAGCTTTCTTT. Encoded protein: CASSPWRQAMNTEAFF.

This chain joins TRBV6-4 and TRBJ2-7; perhaps TRBD2 as D (7 bases). The CDR3 is 14 amino acids. Germline V gene sequence: CDR1 MRHNA, CDR2 SNTAGT. Trimming took off 4 bases at V and 5 bases at J, with 15 bases between the two ends. The CDR3 is CASSVWGGRNEQYF. The DNA for the CDR3 is TGTGCCAGCAGTGTTTGGGGGGGCCGTAACGAGCAGTACTTC.

The chain couples TRBV19 to TRBJ1-2, with 9 bases matching TRBD1. Trimming at V came to 7 bases and at J to 7 bases, leaving 16 bases not matched to a gene. Germline V lookup: CDR1 LNHDA, CDR2 SQIVND (reference sequence). The CDR3 contains 16 residues. The CDR3 sequence: CASKEGDRVEFGGYTF. The CDR3 nucleotides read TGTGCCAGTAAGGAAGGGGACAGGGTTGAGTTCGGTGGCTACACCTTC.